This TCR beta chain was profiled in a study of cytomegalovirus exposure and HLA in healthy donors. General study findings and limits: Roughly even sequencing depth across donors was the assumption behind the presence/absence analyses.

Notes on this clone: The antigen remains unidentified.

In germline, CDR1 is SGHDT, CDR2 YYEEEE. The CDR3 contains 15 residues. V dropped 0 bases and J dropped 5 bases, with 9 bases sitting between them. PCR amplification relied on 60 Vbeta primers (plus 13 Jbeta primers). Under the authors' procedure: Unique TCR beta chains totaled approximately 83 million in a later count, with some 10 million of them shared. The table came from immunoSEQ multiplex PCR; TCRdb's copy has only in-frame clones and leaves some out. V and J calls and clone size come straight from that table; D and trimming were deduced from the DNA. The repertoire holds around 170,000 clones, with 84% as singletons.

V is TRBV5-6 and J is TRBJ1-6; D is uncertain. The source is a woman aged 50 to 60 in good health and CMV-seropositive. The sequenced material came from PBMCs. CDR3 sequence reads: CASSLGATDNSPLHF. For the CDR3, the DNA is TGTGCCAGCAGCTTGGGGGCCACCGATAATTCACCCCTCCACTTT.